The 14 T cell receptor beta chains presented below share a single source sample, sequenced in a study of identical twins. TCRdb called the 5' RACE reads again in MiXCR, with one record for every CDR3 protein. This table has under 350,000 distinct CDR3 sequences, less than 9.5% appearing once. The same sample was also used in a study of yellow fever vaccine responses in identical twins.

What was sequenced was CD8+ T cells sorted from blood. The receptors come from a woman aged 18-35 years in good health.

The gene calls are TRBV5-5 and TRBJ1-5; a weak D match, TRBD1 (5 bases). Trimming took 2 bases from V and 7 from J, leaving 13 bases between them. Germline-derived CDR1 and CDR2 are SGHKS and YYEKEE (reference sequence). The CDR3 loop spans 14 amino acids. DNA of the CDR3: TGTGCCAGCAGCTTTTGGGGCAGAGAGCAGCCCCAGCATTTT. Protein: CASSFWGREQPQHF.

This clonotype was detected only a few times. V and J are TRBV13 and TRBJ2-1, with TRBD1 as a possible D gene (5 bases). This CDR3 is 14 amino acids long. Germline CDR1 reads PRHDT; CDR2 reads FYEKMQ (reference sequence). The germline V and J ends were trimmed by 2 bases and 5 bases, with 10 bases remaining between them. The CDR3, as DNA: TGTGCCAGCAGCTTATCAGGGTACCACAATGAGCAGTTCTTC. Residues: CASSLSGYHNEQFF.

This clonotype was counted many times. The chain combines TRBV5-1 with TRBJ1-1; D unclear. The germline V gene encodes CDR1 SGHRS and CDR2 YFSETQ. Trimming stripped 6 bases from V and 4 bases from J, with 10 bases between. The CDR3 consists of 12 residues. The CDR3, as DNA: TGCGCCAGCAAAAGCAGCCCCACTGAAGCTTTCTTT. Translation gives CASKSSPTEAFF.

This clonotype was counted between two and nine times. The J gene is TRBJ1-5, the V gene TRBV28, with D hard to call. The CDR3 has 15 amino acids. In germline, CDR1 is MDHEN, CDR2 SYDVKM. V dropped 6 bases and J dropped 4 bases, with 16 bases sitting between them. The CDR3 DNA is TGTGCCAGCAGACCCCCTGGCCGCAGGAATCAGCCCCAGCATTTT. It yields the protein CASRPPGRRNQPQHF.

The chain links TRBV6-1 to TRBJ2-3, with D unclear. This CDR3 region has 14 residues. Germline values: CDR1 MNHNS, CDR2 SASEGT. The V end was cut by 1 base, the J end by 7 bases, with 12 bases between. CDR3 sequence reads: CASSEVGDSNTQYF. DNA of the CDR3: TGTGCCAGCAGTGAAGTAGGCGACTCGAATACGCAGTATTTT.

In its sample, this clonotype was seen many times. This rearrangement joins TRBV29-1 to TRBJ1-1; D is undetermined. Deletions cut 7 bases from V and 0 bases from J, with 9 bases between. The CDR3 spans 12 residues. Germline CDR1 is SQVTM and CDR2 is ANQGSEA. Here the CDR3 reads CSATVLNTEAFF. CDR3 DNA: TGCAGCGCTACAGTCCTGAACACTGAAGCTTTCTTT. Based on the CDR3 plus reference TRBV29-1 and TRBJ1-1, the full variable domain is SAVISQKPSRDICQRGTSLTIQCQVDSQVTMMFWYRQQPGQSLTLIATANQGSEATYESGFVIDKFPISRPNLTFSTLTVSNMSPEDSSIYLCSATVLNTEAFFGQGTRLTVV.

This clonotype was counted ten times or more. This sequence joins TRBV11-2 and TRBJ1-1; D is unresolved. Trimming took 0 bases from V and 2 from J, leaving 4 bases between them. This CDR3 is built from 13 residues. Germline values: CDR1 SGHAT, CDR2 FQNNGV. CDR3 in amino acids: CASSLDINTEAFF. Written as DNA, the CDR3 is TGTGCCAGCAGCTTAGATATAAACACTGAAGCTTTCTTT.

This chain's CDR3 is CASSYDVTYSNSPLHF. The CDR3 DNA sequence: TGTGCCAGCAGTTATGACGTAACCTACAGTAATTCACCCCTCCACTTT. The chain is built from TRBV12-3 or TRBV12-4 and TRBJ1-6; D is unclear. The V gene lost 4 bases and the J gene lost 6 bases, with 16 bases spanning the gap. CDR3 length: 16 residues.

This clonotype showed up many times. The rearrangement joins TRBV10-1 to TRBJ2-1; 11 bases line up with TRBD2. V lost 4 bases and J lost 4; bases outside the gene matches: 3. Germline values: CDR1 WNHNN, CDR2 SYGVQD (reference sequence). The CDR3 spans 15 residues. The CDR3 sequence: CASSARLAGYNEQFF. The CDR3 DNA follows: TGCGCCAGCAGTGCAAGACTAGCGGGGTACAATGAGCAGTTCTTC.

This clonotype came up once. The chain employs TRBV2 and TRBJ2-3, with 7 bases matching TRBD1. Germline values: CDR1 SNHLY, CDR2 FYNNEI. Germline trimming cut 5 bases from V and 2 bases from J; bases unmatched to any gene: 7. The CDR3 is 15 residues long. This CDR3 reads CASSNRGLVTDTQYF. In DNA form, the CDR3 reads TGTGCCAGCAGTAACAGGGGATTAGTCACAGATACGCAGTATTTT.

This clonotype was seen at least ten times. V is TRBV3-1 and J is TRBJ2-1; 11 nucleotides match TRBD2. Germline V lookup: CDR1 LGHDT, CDR2 YNNKEL (reference sequence). V lost 1 base, J lost 5 bases, and 4 bases stayed unmatched. The CDR3 sequence is 16 residues long. CDR3 amino acids: CASSQGSSGRNNEQFF. CDR3 DNA: TGTGCCAGCAGCCAAGGGTCTAGCGGGAGGAACAATGAGCAGTTCTTC.

This clonotype occurred a few times. The chain employs TRBV6-4 and TRBJ2-1; D gene uncertain. V was pared by 0 bases and J by 9 bases, with 12 bases between. The CDR3 loop spans 14 amino acids. The germline V gene has CDR1 MRHNA and CDR2 SNTAGT. The CDR3 region is CASSDSLGPGEQFF. CDR3 nucleotide sequence: TGTGCCAGCAGTGACTCGTTAGGGCCCGGTGAGCAGTTCTTC.

The rearrangement links TRBV29-1 to TRBJ2-5; perhaps TRBD2 as D (6 bases). V dropped 0 bases and J dropped 0 bases, with 8 bases sitting between them. Germline values: CDR1 SQVTM, CDR2 ANQGSEA. This CDR3 has 14 amino acids. The CDR3 sequence is CSVEERDYQETQYF. The CDR3 DNA reads as TGCAGCGTTGAAGAGAGGGACTACCAAGAGACCCAGTACTTC.

V gene TRBV20-1 combines with J gene TRBJ2-3; 10 bases line up with TRBD2. The junction had 14 bases not matched to a gene; V was cut back by 5 bases and J by 6 bases. The CDR3 extends over 16 amino acids. Germline V gene lookup returns CDR1 DFQATT and CDR2 SNEGSKA (reference sequence). Here the CDR3 reads CSAGGPLAGEVDTQYF. The CDR3 DNA reads TGCAGTGCTGGGGGCCCCCTAGCGGGGGAAGTGGATACGCAGTATTTT.